This T cell receptor (beta chain) was obtained from a study of shared clonotypes between healthy human individuals. Study-wide results and limits: Investigators expected sequencing depth to affect clonotype sharing among donors. In general, naive subsets displayed greater estimated richness than memory subsets did.

Germline CDR1 and CDR2: LGHNA and YSLEER. The CDR3 runs 14 residues. V shed 1 base and J 5 bases; nucleotides not matched to a gene: 0. The donors were all Caucasian adults (living in Nashville, Tennessee). A note on this clone: Its target is not known.

Here immunoSEQ multiplex PCR was the method, and the copy in TCRdb shows in-frame clones only, minus some. The sample includes about 2 million clones, 85% to 95% of them seen just once. The TCR was taken from a man aged 18-30 years in good health. The gene calls are TRBV4-3 and TRBJ1-2; 11 positions agree with TRBD1. The sample comprised naive CD4+ T cells sorted from blood. Described subset: CD45RA+ positively selected. The CDR3: CASSQGDRGYGYTF. In DNA, the CDR3 is TGCGCCAGCAGCCAAGGGGACAGGGGGTATGGCTACACCTTC.